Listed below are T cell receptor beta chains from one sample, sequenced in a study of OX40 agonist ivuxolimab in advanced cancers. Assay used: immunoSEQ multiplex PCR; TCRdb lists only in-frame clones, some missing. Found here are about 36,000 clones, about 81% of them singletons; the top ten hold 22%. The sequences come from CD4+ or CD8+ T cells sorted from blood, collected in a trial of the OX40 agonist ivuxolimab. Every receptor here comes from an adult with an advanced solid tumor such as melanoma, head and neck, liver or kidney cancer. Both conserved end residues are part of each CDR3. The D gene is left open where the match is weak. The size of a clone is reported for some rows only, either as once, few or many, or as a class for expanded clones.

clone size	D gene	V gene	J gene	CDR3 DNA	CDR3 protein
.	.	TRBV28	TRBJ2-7	TGTGCCAGCAGTACGGGGGCAGAACCGCCTTACGAGCAGTACTTC	CASSTGAEPPYEQYF
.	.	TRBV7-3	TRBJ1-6	TGTGCCAGCAGCTTACAAAGCTCCTATAATTCACCCCTCCACTTT	CASSLQSSYNSPLHF
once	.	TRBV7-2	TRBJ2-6	TGTGCCAGCAGCTTAGGTGGGGCCAACGTCCTGACTTTC	CASSLGGANVLTF
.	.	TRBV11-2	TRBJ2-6	TGTGCCAGCAGCTTAGATAAGTTTGGGGTATCTGGGGCCAACGTCCTGACTTTC	CASSLDKFGVSGANVLTF
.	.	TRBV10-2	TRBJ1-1	TGCGCCAGCAGTAAATCGCGACATATGAACACTGAAGCTTTCTTT	CASSKSRHMNTEAFF
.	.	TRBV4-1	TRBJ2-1	TGCGCCAGCAGCCATGGTTCCGAGTCACGCAAAGAGCAGTTCTTC	CASSHGSESRKEQFF
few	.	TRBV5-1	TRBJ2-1	TGCGCCAGCAGCAACGCAGCGAGGAACAATGAGCAGTTCTTC	CASSNAARNNEQFF
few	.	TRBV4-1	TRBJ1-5	TGCGCCAGCAGCCAAGGGTTCGTTGGCTGGAGCAATCAGCCCCAGCATTTT	CASSQGFVGWSNQPQHF
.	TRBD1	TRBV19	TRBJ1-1	TGTGCCAGTAGTTCTCCCCGGGACAGGGGTATCACTGAAGCTTTCTTT	CASSSPRDRGITEAFF
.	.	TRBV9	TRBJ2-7	TGTGCCAGCAGCGTAACGAGCGGAGAAGTCGAGCAGTACTTC	CASSVTSGEVEQYF
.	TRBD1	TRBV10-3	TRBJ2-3	TGTGCCACCAGGGACAGGGGATTTGGCACAGATACGCAGTATTTT	CATRDRGFGTDTQYF
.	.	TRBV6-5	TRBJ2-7	TGTGCCAGCAGTTACACAGACTTGTACGAGCAGTACTTC	CASSYTDLYEQYF
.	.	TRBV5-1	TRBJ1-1	TGCGCCAGCAGCTTGGAATCTTCTAGACGCACTGAAGCTTTCTTT	CASSLESSRRTEAFF
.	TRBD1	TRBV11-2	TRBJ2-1	TGTGCCAGCAGCTTTGGGACAGGTGCCTACAATGAGCAGTTCTTC	CASSFGTGAYNEQFF
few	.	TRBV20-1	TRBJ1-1	TGCAGTGTCGCCAGGGTCACAGCTTTCTTT	CSVARVTAFF
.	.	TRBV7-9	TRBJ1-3	TGTGCCAGCAGCTTGCAGTCCTCTGGAAACACCATATATTTT	CASSLQSSGNTIYF
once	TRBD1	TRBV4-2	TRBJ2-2	TGTGCCAGCAGCCAAACCGGACAGGTCACCGGGGAGCTGTTTTTT	CASSQTGQVTGELFF
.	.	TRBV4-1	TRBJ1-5	TGCGCCAGCAGCCAAGACGCTGCCAGGGAGGATCAGCCCCAGCATTTT	CASSQDAAREDQPQHF
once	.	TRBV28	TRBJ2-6	TGTGCCAGCAGCGCACCGGGACGGGCACTCTCTGGGGCCAACGTCCTGACTTTC	CASSAPGRALSGANVLTF
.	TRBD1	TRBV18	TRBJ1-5	TGTGCCAGCTCACCTATGGGACAGGGAGGTCAGCCCCAGCATTTT	CASSPMGQGGQPQHF
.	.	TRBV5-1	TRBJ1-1	TGCGCCAGCAGCCAGACGGCGAACACTGAAGCTTTCTTT	CASSQTANTEAFF
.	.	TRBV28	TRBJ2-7	TGTGCCAGCAGTTCCCGACATTACGAGCAGTACTTC	CASSSRHYEQYF
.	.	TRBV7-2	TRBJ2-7	TGTGCCAGCAGCTTAGCGGGGAATTACGAGCAGTACTTC	CASSLAGNYEQYF
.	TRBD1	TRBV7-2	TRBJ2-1	TGTGCCAGCAGCTTAGCAGGGGGCCGGTACAATGAGCAGTTCTTC	CASSLAGGRYNEQFF
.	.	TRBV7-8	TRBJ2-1	TGTGCCAGCAGCCGCGTAAGAGGGGGGCGGATGAATGAGCAGTTCTTC	CASSRVRGGRMNEQFF
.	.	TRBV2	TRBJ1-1	TGTGCCAGCAGTGAAGGGGGCGGGGGAATTGAAGCTTTCTTT	CASSEGGGGIEAFF
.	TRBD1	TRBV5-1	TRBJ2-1	TGCGCCAGCAGCTCGGGACAGGGGGCATACAATGAGCAGTTCTTC	CASSSGQGAYNEQFF
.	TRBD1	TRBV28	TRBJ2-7	TGTGCCAGCAGATCGACAGGGAACCACGAGCAGTACTTC	CASRSTGNHEQYF
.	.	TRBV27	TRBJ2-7	TGTGCCAGCAGTTGGCTTCCCTCCTACGAGCAGTACTTC	CASSWLPSYEQYF